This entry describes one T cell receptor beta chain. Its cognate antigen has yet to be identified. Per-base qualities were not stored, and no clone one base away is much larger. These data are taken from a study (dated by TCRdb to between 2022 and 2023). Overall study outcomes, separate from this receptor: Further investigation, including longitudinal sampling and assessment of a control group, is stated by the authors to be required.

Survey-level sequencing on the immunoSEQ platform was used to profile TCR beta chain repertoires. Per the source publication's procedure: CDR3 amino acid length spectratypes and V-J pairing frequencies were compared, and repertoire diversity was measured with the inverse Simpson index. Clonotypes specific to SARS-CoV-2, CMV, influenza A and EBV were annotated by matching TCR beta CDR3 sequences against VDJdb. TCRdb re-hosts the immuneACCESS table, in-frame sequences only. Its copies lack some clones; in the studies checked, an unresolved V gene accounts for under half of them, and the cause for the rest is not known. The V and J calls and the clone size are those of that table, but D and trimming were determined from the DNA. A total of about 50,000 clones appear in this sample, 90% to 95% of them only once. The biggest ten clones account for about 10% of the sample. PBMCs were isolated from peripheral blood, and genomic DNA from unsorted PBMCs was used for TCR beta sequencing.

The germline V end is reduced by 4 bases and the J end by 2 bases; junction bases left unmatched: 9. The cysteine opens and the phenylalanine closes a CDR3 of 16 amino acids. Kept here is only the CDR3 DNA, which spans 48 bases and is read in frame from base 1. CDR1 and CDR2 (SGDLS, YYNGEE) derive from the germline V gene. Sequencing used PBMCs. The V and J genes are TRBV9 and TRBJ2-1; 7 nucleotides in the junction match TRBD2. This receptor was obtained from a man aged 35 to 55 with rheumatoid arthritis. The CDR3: CASSPHASGTYNEQFF. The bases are TGTGCCAGCAGCCCCCACGCTAGCGGAACCTACAATGAGCAGTTCTTC.